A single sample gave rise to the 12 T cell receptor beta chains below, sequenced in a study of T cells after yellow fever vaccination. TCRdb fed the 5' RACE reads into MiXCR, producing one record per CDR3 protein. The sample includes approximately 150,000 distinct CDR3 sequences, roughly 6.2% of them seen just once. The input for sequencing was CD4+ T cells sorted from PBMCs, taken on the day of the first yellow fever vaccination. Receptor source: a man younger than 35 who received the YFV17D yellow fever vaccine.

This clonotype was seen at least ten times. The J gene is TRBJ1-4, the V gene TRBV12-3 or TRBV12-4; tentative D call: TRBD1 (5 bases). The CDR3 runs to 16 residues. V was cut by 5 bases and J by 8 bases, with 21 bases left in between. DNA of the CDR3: TGTGCCAGCAGTCCGGTTAAGGGGCTCACCGGGGAAAAACTGTTTTTT. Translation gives CASSPVKGLTGEKLFF.

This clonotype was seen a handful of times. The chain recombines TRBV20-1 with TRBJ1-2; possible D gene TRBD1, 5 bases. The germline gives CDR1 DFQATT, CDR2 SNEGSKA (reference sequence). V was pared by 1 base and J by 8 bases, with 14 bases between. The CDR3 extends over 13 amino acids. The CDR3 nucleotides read TGCAGTGCTAGAGTCGGTACAGGTTCCGGCTACACCTTC. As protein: CSARVGTGSGYTF.

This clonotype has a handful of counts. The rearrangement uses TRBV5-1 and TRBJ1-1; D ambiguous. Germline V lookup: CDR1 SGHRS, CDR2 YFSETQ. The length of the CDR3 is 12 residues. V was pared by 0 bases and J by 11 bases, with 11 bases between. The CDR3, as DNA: TGCGCCAGCAGCTTGGTGGGAGGCCCCGCTTTCTTT. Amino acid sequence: CASSLVGGPAFF.

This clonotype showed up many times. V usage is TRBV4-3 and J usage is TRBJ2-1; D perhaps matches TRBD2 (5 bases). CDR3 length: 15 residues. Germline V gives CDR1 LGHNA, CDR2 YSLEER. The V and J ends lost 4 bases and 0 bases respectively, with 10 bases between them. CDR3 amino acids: CASSRRSGSYNEQFF. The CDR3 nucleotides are TGCGCCAGCAGCCGGAGGTCCGGCTCCTACAATGAGCAGTTCTTC.

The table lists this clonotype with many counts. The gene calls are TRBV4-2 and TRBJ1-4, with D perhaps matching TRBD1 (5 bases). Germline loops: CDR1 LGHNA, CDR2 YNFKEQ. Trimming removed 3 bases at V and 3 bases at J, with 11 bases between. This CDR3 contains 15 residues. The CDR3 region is CASSHWGGSNEKLFF. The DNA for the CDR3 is TGTGCCAGCAGCCACTGGGGGGGTTCTAATGAAAAACTGTTTTTT.

CDR3 DNA sequence: TGCGCCAGCAGCTTCCGGGACCCGAAAGAAGAGACCCAGTACTTC. It is translated as CASSFRDPKEETQYF. The chain uses TRBV5-1 and TRBJ2-5; D may match TRBD1 or TRBD2 (5 bases each). Germline V gene sequence: CDR1 SGHRS, CDR2 YFSETQ. The CDR3 has 15 residues. Trimming pared 2 bases from V and 3 bases from J, leaving 14 bases between.

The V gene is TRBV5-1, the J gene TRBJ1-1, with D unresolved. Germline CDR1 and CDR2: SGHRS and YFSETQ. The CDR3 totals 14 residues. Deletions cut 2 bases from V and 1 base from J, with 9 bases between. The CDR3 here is CASSFTPRNTEAFF. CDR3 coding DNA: TGCGCCAGCAGCTTTACACCCCGGAACACTGAAGCTTTCTTT.

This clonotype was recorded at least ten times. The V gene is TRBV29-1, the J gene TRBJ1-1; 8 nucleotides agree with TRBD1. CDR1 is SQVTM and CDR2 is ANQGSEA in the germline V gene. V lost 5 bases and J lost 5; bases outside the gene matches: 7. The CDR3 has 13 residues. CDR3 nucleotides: TGCAGCGTTTCCGGACAGGGAGGGACTGAAGCTTTCTTT. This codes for CSVSGQGGTEAFF.

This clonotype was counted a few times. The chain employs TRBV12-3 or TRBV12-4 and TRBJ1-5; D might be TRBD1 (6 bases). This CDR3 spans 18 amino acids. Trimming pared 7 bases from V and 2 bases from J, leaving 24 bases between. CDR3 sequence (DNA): TGTGCCAGCATTGTACTCGGGGGCGCCCGGTCAGGCAATCAGCCCCAGCATTTT. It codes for CASIVLGGARSGNQPQHF.

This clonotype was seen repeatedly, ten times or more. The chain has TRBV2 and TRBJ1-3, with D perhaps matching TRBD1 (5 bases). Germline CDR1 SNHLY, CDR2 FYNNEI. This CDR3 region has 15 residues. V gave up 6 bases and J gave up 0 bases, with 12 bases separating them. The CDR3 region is CASRRRQFSGNTIYF. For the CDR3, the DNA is TGTGCCAGCAGGCGCCGACAGTTCTCTGGAAACACCATATATTTT.

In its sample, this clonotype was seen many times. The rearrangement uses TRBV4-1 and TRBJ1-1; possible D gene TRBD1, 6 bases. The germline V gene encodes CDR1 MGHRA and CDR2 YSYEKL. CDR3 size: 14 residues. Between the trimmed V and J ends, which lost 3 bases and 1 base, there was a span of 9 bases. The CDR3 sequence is CASSQTQGNTEAFF. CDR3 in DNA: TGCGCCAGCAGCCAGACACAGGGGAACACTGAAGCTTTCTTT.

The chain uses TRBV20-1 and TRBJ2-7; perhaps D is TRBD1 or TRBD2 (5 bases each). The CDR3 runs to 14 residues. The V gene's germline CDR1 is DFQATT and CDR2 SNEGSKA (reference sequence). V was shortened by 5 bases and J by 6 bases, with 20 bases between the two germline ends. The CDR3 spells CSARRASGRVEQYV. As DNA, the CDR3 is TGCAGTGCTCGCCGGGCCTCAGGGCGGGTCGAGCAGTACGTC.